Shown below are 32 T cell receptor beta chains from a single sample sequenced in a study of blood T cells in healthy people across ages. Primers used in a second PCR of about 7 to 12 cycles were a sample-barcoded 5' primer and a J-beta primer mix. TCRdb independently ran MiXCR on the 5' RACE reads; one entry per CDR3 protein. There are roughly 1,800,000 distinct CDR3 sequences in the sample; less than 50% occur only once, and approximately 2.1% lies in the top ten. Sequenced: blood. Every receptor here comes from a middle-aged woman in good health.

This chain joins TRBV24-1 and TRBJ2-1; D ambiguous. This CDR3 spans 13 amino acids. CDR1 is KGHDR and CDR2 is SFDVKD in the germline V gene. V lost 5 bases, J lost 4 bases, and 8 bases lay in between. This CDR3 reads CATSVGRYNEQFF. CDR3 in DNA: TGTGCCACCAGTGTCGGACGTTACAATGAGCAGTTCTTC.

This clonotype was seen just once. V usage is TRBV3-1 and J usage is TRBJ2-5; 9 bases are shared with TRBD2. The CDR3 consists of 18 residues. V lost 8 bases and J lost 6; bases outside the gene matches: 22. Germline lookup yields CDR1 LGHDT and CDR2 YNNKEL (reference sequence). The CDR3 bases are TGTGCCAGCTCCCCGTTAGGGGCGGGGGGGCCGAGGAGGAAGACCCAGTACTTC. Its protein is CASSPLGAGGPRRKTQYF.

The chain uses TRBV5-1 and TRBJ2-4; D remains unclear. The closer fit of TRBJ2-7 to the DNA end suggests the J call may be wrong. CDR3 length: 14 residues. CDR1 is SGHRS, CDR2 YFSETQ, per germline. CDR3 in amino acids: CASSLFSVSYEQYF. CDR3 bases: TGCGCCAGCAGCTTGTTTTCGGTTTCCTACGAGCAGTACTTC.

This clonotype was observed at least ten times. In nucleotides, the CDR3 is TGTGCCAGCAGTTTTGGGTTCTCTGGGGCCAACGTCCTGACTTTC. Protein: CASSFGFSGANVLTF. The chain combines TRBV27 with TRBJ2-6; D is unresolved. Germline V gives CDR1 MNHEY, CDR2 SMNVEV (reference sequence). V lost 3 bases and J lost 0, with 6 bases in between. The length of the CDR3 is 15 residues.

As regards this clonotype: Because the CDR3's place on the DNA is in doubt, the DNA is left out and the CDR3 is given as listed by TCRdb. This rearrangement joins TRBV5-1 to TRBJ2-5; no check of the table's D call, TRBD2, against the DNA was made. Germline CDR1 SGHRS, CDR2 YFSETQ. The length of the CDR3 is 23 amino acids, counting both ends. CDR3 region: CASSQRVGEKLFFGSGTQETQYF.

The chain joins TRBV27 to TRBJ2-3, with 12 bases lining up with TRBD2. V lost 5 bases and J lost 2; bases outside the gene matches: 5. The CDR3 is 16 amino acids. CDR1 and CDR2 (germline): MNHEY, SMNVEV (reference sequence). CDR3 in DNA: TGTGCCAGCAGTATTTCTAGCGGGGGGGTCACAGATACGCAGTATTTT. Protein sequence: CASSISSGGVTDTQYF.

The chain is built from TRBV9 and TRBJ1-2, with a tentative D call TRBD1 (6 bases). Trimming pared 3 bases from V and 5 bases from J, leaving 14 bases between. The CDR3 sequence is 14 residues long. The V gene's germline CDR1 is SGDLS and CDR2 YYNGEE. This CDR3 is CASSAETGLYGYTF. The DNA for the CDR3 is TGTGCCAGCAGCGCCGAGACAGGATTATATGGCTACACCTTC.

In this sample, this clonotype turned up a few times. The CDR3 coding sequence is TGTGCCAGCAGCGTAGGCGAGGGCCACTCTGGGGCCAACGTCCTGACTTTC. Translation gives CASSVGEGHSGANVLTF. This chain connects TRBV9 to TRBJ2-6, with TRBD2 as a possible D gene (5 bases). Trimming took 0 bases from V and 0 from J, leaving 10 bases between them. Looked up from germline, CDR1 is SGDLS and CDR2 is YYNGEE. The CDR3 has 17 amino acids.

Details on this clonotype: A junction end diverges from the germline sequence, so it may reflect a read error. The CDR3 region is CASSRGTKQETQYF. CDR3 DNA: TGTGCTAGCAGCCGGGGGACAAAACAAGAGACCCAGTACTTC. J is TRBJ2-4 and V is TRBV7-7; D could derive from TRBD1 or TRBD2 (6 bases each). Near its end, the DNA agrees better with TRBJ2-5, so the J call may be wrong. Germline V lookup: CDR1 SSHAT, CDR2 FNYEAQ (reference sequence). This CDR3 comprises 14 residues.

A few counts support this clonotype. V and J are TRBV20-1 and TRBJ1-2; 9 positions match TRBD1. The CDR3 runs 15 residues. V was clipped by 6 bases and J by 5 bases; unmatched bases: 13. Germline CDR1 DFQATT, CDR2 SNEGSKA (reference sequence). CDR3 sequence: CSATGGEPGSYGYTF. The CDR3 DNA is TGCAGTGCAACAGGGGGCGAACCCGGCTCGTATGGCTACACCTTC.

This clonotype was found a few times. The V gene is TRBV3-1, the J gene TRBJ2-3; 7 nucleotides agree with TRBD1. V was clipped by 0 bases and J by 9 bases; unmatched bases: 3. This CDR3 has 13 amino acids. Germline V gene data show CDR1 as LGHDT and CDR2 as YNNKEL (reference sequence). The CDR3 bases are TGTGCCAGCAGCCAAGATCGGGACAGAACGCAGTATTTT. It specifies CASSQDRDRTQYF.

The chain employs TRBV27 and TRBJ1-6, with D hard to call. Per the germline V gene, CDR1 is MNHEY and CDR2 is SMNVEV (reference sequence). The germline V and J ends were trimmed by 4 bases and 9 bases, with 10 bases remaining between them. The CDR3 spans 13 residues. For the CDR3, the DNA is TGTGCCAGCAGTTCTCACCTTGGTTCACCCCTCCACTTT. It encodes CASSSHLGSPLHF.

This clonotype was seen more than once but under ten times. The rearrangement links TRBV7-9 to TRBJ2-5, with D tentatively TRBD1 or TRBD2 (5 bases each). V lost 0 bases and J lost 2, with 19 bases in between. Germline loops: CDR1 SEHNR, CDR2 FQNEAQ (reference sequence). The CDR3 sequence is 18 residues long. As DNA, the CDR3 is TGTGCCAGCAGCTTAGCCTCTCACCGGGACGGAGGTCAAGAGACCCAGTACTTC. This codes for CASSLASHRDGGQETQYF.

Notes on this clonotype: One end of the junction is discordant with germline, which a read error may explain. The chain joins TRBV7-7 to TRBJ2-3; D ambiguous. This CDR3 comprises 14 residues. Germline CDR1 is SSHAT and CDR2 is FNYEAQ (reference sequence). The DNA for the CDR3 is TGTGCTAGCAGCTCAGGCCGGGCCACAGATACGCAGTATTTT. It translates to CASSSGRATDTQYF.

This clonotype was counted between two and nine times. In DNA form, the CDR3 reads TGTGCCACCAAGTTTACCGGAGACCAGTACTTC. Translated: CATKFTGDQYF. The chain has TRBV27 and TRBJ2-5; D gene ambiguous. V shed 10 bases and J shed 10 bases, with 16 bases lying between them. The CDR3 covers 11 residues. Germline lookup yields CDR1 MNHEY and CDR2 SMNVEV (reference sequence).

This chain joins TRBV7-9 and TRBJ2-5, with 7 bases matching TRBD1. The CDR3 contains 15 residues. With 5 bases clipped from V and 1 base from J, the junction kept 7 bases outside the gene matches. Germline-derived CDR1 and CDR2 are SEHNR and FQNEAQ (reference sequence). DNA for the CDR3: TGTGCCAGCAGCGTAACAACAGGGGCCCAAGAGACCCAGTACTTC. As protein: CASSVTTGAQETQYF.

The chain links TRBV29-1 to TRBJ2-5, with D perhaps matching TRBD1 or TRBD2 (5 bases each). CDR1 is SQVTM, CDR2 ANQGSEA, per germline. Between the trimmed V and J ends, which lost 7 bases and 10 bases, there was a span of 19 bases. The length of the CDR3 is 12 residues. CDR3 loop: CSGERGSEVQYF. Here the CDR3 DNA reads TGCAGCGGTGAGAGGGGAAGTGAGGTCCAGTACTTC.

This clonotype has only a few counts. The J gene is TRBJ2-7, the V gene TRBV15; a weak D match, TRBD2 (5 bases). The CDR3 contains 16 residues. The germline CDR1 and CDR2 sequences are LNHNV and YYDKDF (reference sequence). Trimming cost V 4 bases and J 3 bases, with 19 bases left between them. DNA for the CDR3: TGTGCCACCAGCACAAAAGCGGTCACTCCCCTCTACGAGCAGTACTTC. It yields the protein CATSTKAVTPLYEQYF.

The CDR3 nucleotides read TGTGCCAGCACGGGTTTTTCGAGCAATGAGCAGTTCTTC. Protein sequence: CASTGFSSNEQFF. This chain connects TRBV6-2 or TRBV6-3 to TRBJ2-1, with D hard to call. The CDR3 is 13 residues long. V was pared by 7 bases and J by 6 bases, with 13 bases between. Germline-derived CDR1 and CDR2 are MNHEY and SVGEGT.

The rearrangement uses TRBV9 and TRBJ1-1; D ambiguous. The ends were cut back, 0 bases at V and 0 bases at J, with 12 bases in the middle. The CDR3 has 16 amino acids. Germline V gives CDR1 SGDLS, CDR2 YYNGEE. The chain's CDR3 is CASSVDGARLNTEAFF. CDR3 nucleotides: TGTGCCAGCAGCGTAGACGGAGCGAGATTGAACACTGAAGCTTTCTTT.

V gene TRBV5-1 combines with J gene TRBJ2-7, with D unclear. The end of the DNA is better explained by TRBJ2-5, so the J call may be wrong. Germline CDR1 is SGHRS and CDR2 is YFSETQ. The CDR3 covers 11 residues. CDR3 amino acids: CASNYGETQYF. CDR3 nucleotide sequence: TGCGCCAGCAATTATGGAGAGACCCAGTACTTC.

This clonotype was observed a few times. The chain couples TRBV6-6 to TRBJ1-2; TRBD1 matches 8 bases. The germline V gene has CDR1 MNHNY and CDR2 SVGAGI (reference sequence). The CDR3 length is 15 residues. The V segment lost 6 bases and the J segment 5 bases; nucleotides outside the gene matches: 11. The CDR3 sequence: CASSRQGRSEYGYTF. The CDR3 nucleotides are TGTGCCAGCAGCCGACAGGGGAGATCGGAATATGGCTACACCTTC.

The rearrangement joins TRBV29-1 to TRBJ1-2; D unresolved. The CDR3 totals 11 residues. V lost 6 bases and J 8 bases, leaving 13 bases between the germline ends. Germline assignment: CDR1 SQVTM and CDR2 ANQGSEA. CDR3 region: CSVENRVGYTF. CDR3 DNA sequence: TGCAGCGTGGAAAACCGGGTCGGCTACACCTTC. Together with reference TRBV29-1 and TRBJ1-2, the CDR3 gives the full variable domain: SAVISQKPSRDICQRGTSLTIQCQVDSQVTMMFWYRQQPGQSLTLIATANQGSEATYESGFVIDKFPISRPNLTFSTLTVSNMSPEDSSIYLCSVENRVGYTFGSGTRLTVV.

The V and J genes are TRBV28 and TRBJ2-4; 9 nucleotides agree with TRBD1. The ends lost 2 bases at V and 15 bases at J; junction bases unmatched: 5. The CDR3 totals 12 residues. Germline V lookup: CDR1 MDHEN, CDR2 SYDVKM. CDR3 sequence reads: CASSLRTGERYF. Here the CDR3 DNA reads TGTGCCAGCAGTTTAAGGACAGGGGAGCGGTACTTC.

The rearrangement joins TRBV5-1 to TRBJ2-1; D may be TRBD1 (6 bases). This CDR3 is 14 amino acids long. CDR1 is SGHRS and CDR2 is YFSETQ in the germline V gene. Between the trimmed V and J ends, which lost 2 bases and 8 bases, there was a span of 14 bases. In DNA, the CDR3 is TGCGCCAGCAGCTTTGGTCAGGGGTACCATGAGCAGTTCTTC. Its translation: CASSFGQGYHEQFF.

The J gene is TRBJ1-6, the V gene TRBV20-1, with TRBD1 matching 7 bases. The CDR3 covers 14 residues. CDR1 and CDR2 (germline): DFQATT, SNEGSKA (reference sequence). J lost 5 bases, V lost 6 bases, and 7 bases had no gene match. In DNA, the CDR3 is TGCAGTGCAACCGACAGGGTCCATAATTCACCCCTCCACTTT. Protein sequence: CSATDRVHNSPLHF.

In the case of this clonotype: One end of the junction fails to match germline, which may point to a read error. This chain connects TRBV7-2 to TRBJ2-5, with TRBD2 matching 12 bases. CDR3 length: 15 amino acids. From germline, CDR1 is SGHTA and CDR2 FQGNSA. The CDR3, as DNA: TGTGCCAGCAGCCTAGCGGGGGGGGCCAGAGAGGCCCAGTACTTC. Protein sequence: CASSLAGGAREAQYF.

V usage is TRBV13 and J usage is TRBJ2-1, with a possible D match to TRBD1 (5 bases). V was shortened by 0 bases and J by 4 bases, with 13 bases between the two germline ends. The CDR3 loop spans 16 amino acids. Germline CDR1 is PRHDT and CDR2 is FYEKMQ (reference sequence). CDR3: CASSLGQGFAYNEQFF. The CDR3 bases are TGTGCCAGCAGCTTAGGTCAGGGATTCGCGTACAATGAGCAGTTCTTC.

The chain has TRBV7-2 and TRBJ2-1; 7 bases are shared with TRBD2. In germline, CDR1 is SGHTA, CDR2 FQGNSA. Trimming at V came to 5 bases and at J to 9 bases, leaving 10 bases not matched to a gene. This CDR3 has 14 amino acids. This chain's CDR3 is CASSLSSGGTEQFF. CDR3 DNA sequence: TGTGCCAGCAGCCTATCTAGCGGAGGAACTGAGCAGTTCTTC.

This clonotype has at least ten counts. The chain carries TRBV6-5 and TRBJ1-2; D remains unclear. Germline CDR1 MNHEY, CDR2 SVGAGI. V was clipped by 5 bases and J by 8 bases, with 24 bases between them. The CDR3 totals 16 residues. This CDR3 reads CASSRLGRGRHGGYTF. The CDR3 bases are TGTGCCAGCAGTCGACTCGGGAGAGGGCGCCATGGGGGCTACACCTTC.

This rearrangement joins TRBV5-1 to TRBJ2-7; 7 nucleotides align to TRBD1. The length of the CDR3 is 16 residues. Germline lookup yields CDR1 SGHRS and CDR2 YFSETQ. V trimming: 4 bases; J trimming: 4 bases; junction bases outside the gene matches: 14. The CDR3 protein is CASSPEQGTSPYEQYF. CDR3 DNA sequence: TGCGCCAGCAGCCCGGAACAGGGGACGTCTCCTTACGAGCAGTACTTC. Using reference TRBV5-1 and TRBJ2-7 for the parts outside the CDR3, the full variable domain is KAGVTQTPRYLIKTRGQQVTLSCSPISGHRSVSWYQQTPGQGLQFLFEYFSETQRNKGNFPGRFSGRQFSNSRSEMNVSTLELGDSALYLCASSPEQGTSPYEQYFGPGTRLTVT.

V usage is TRBV27 and J usage is TRBJ2-2, with D possibly being TRBD2 (7 bases). Trimming shortened V by 5 bases and J by 6 bases, and 10 bases separated the two germline ends. CDR1 and CDR2 from the germline V gene are MNHEY and SMNVEV (reference sequence). CDR3 length equals 13 residues. The CDR3 loop is CASSPGGPGELFF. DNA of the CDR3: TGTGCCAGCAGTCCCGGGGGGCCCGGGGAGCTGTTTTTT.